This T cell receptor beta chain was sequenced in a study of CD8 T cells in ankylosing spondylitis. Study-level results: One TCR beta motif, made up of several highly homologous variants, appeared characteristic of ankylosing spondylitis blood.

About this clonotype itself: Its antigen remains unidentified.

Making use of molecular barcodes, quantitative 5'-RACE generated TCR beta libraries. MiXCR, run by TCRdb on the 5' RACE reads, gives a single entry per CDR3 protein. The sample lists about 540,000 distinct CDR3 sequences; over 9.5% were seen once. The receptor was isolated from a male donor with ankylosing spondylitis. The sample comprised blood, either unsorted or a sorted T cell fraction (not recorded which).

As DNA, the CDR3 is TGTGCCAGCAGCCCCGTCCCGTTATTAGGACTAGCGGGAGCAAACTACGAGCAGTACGTC. It codes for CASSPVPLLGLAGANYEQYV. The chain recombines TRBV21-1 with TRBJ2-7; TRBD2 reflects the table's D call only, with no check against the DNA. TRBV21-1 is termed a pseudogene. CDR3 size: 20 residues.